The rows below give T cell receptor beta chains drawn from one sample of a study of technical replicates of blood from several donors. Libraries were prepared by immunoSEQ multiplex PCR; TCRdb keeps only in-frame clonotypes and omits some of them. Among 75,000 to 95,000 clones listed, 89% were seen once. Sequenced material: T cells isolated from PBMCs. These receptor sequences come from a human donor in good health. Each CDR3 is given with its conserved first and last residue. Each record gives: J gene, D gene, V gene, CDR3 length, clone size, CDR3 protein, CDR3 DNA. A D gene is named only where the DNA matches it firmly. Where a row states a size, it is once, few, many or the class of an expanded clone; other rows omit it.

>TRBJ2-7|TRBD2|TRBV6-4|15|once
CASSRGLAGAYEQYF
TGTGCCAGCAGTAGAGGACTAGCGGGTGCCTACGAGCAGTACTTC
>TRBJ1-5|TRBD1|TRBV19|15|once
CASSIRGQGGQPQHF
TGTGCCAGTAGTATCAGGGGACAGGGGGGTCAGCCCCAGCATTTT
>TRBJ2-1|-|TRBV5-1|13|-
CASSLSWPYEQFF
TGCGCCAGCAGCTTGAGTTGGCCGTATGAGCAGTTCTTC
>TRBJ2-7|-|TRBV28|13|-
CASGGFAVYEQYF
TGTGCCAGCGGCGGGTTTGCGGTATACGAGCAGTACTTC
>TRBJ2-1|TRBD2|TRBV28|17|-
CASSLPGASGSYNEQFF
TGTGCCAGCAGTCTTCCCGGGGCTAGCGGGTCCTACAATGAGCAGTTCTTC
>TRBJ1-3|-|TRBV5-6|13|once
CASSFFTGNTIYF
TGTGCCAGCAGCTTTTTTACAGGAAACACCATATATTTT
>TRBJ1-5|-|TRBV19|15|-
CASSIWAGNNQPQHF
TGTGCCAGTAGTATATGGGCGGGGAATAATCAGCCCCAGCATTTT
>TRBJ1-2|-|TRBV5-1|14|-
CASSLDLGGYGYTF
TGCGCCAGCAGCTTGGATCTGGGAGGCTATGGCTACACCTTC
>TRBJ2-4|-|TRBV7-2|15|-
CASSLGRDTKNIQYF
TGTGCCAGCAGCCTCGGCCGGGACACCAAAAACATTCAGTACTTC
>TRBJ2-3|-|TRBV19|14|-
CASSIALRTDTQYF
TGTGCCAGTAGTATAGCTCTTCGCACAGATACGCAGTATTTT
>TRBJ1-2|TRBD1|TRBV2|15|-
CASSKLMGQTYGYTF
TGTGCCAGCAGTAAACTAATGGGACAGACCTATGGCTACACCTTC
>TRBJ2-1|-|TRBV28|15|few
CASRSGMRGFNEQFF
TGTGCCAGCAGATCAGGGATGAGGGGGTTCAATGAGCAGTTCTTC
>TRBJ1-2|-|TRBV7-2|14|-
CASSLGGGWYGYTF
TGTGCCAGCAGCTTAGGGGGAGGATGGTATGGCTACACCTTC
>TRBJ2-5|TRBD2|TRBV15|17|once
CATSRDRAGGLQETQYF
TGTGCCACCAGCAGAGATCGGGCGGGAGGGTTACAAGAGACCCAGTACTTC
>TRBJ2-1|TRBD2|TRBV2|16|-
CASRGLAGITYNEQFF
TGTGCCAGCAGGGGACTAGCGGGAATCACCTACAATGAGCAGTTCTTC
>TRBJ2-7|TRBD1|TRBV11-3|14|-
CASKPGQASYEQYF
TGTGCCTCCAAGCCGGGACAGGCTTCCTACGAGCAGTACTTC
>TRBJ2-4|TRBD1|TRBV6-6|14|-
CASRETGGLNIQYF
TGTGCCAGCAGGGAGACAGGGGGTTTAAACATTCAGTACTTC
>TRBJ2-1|-|TRBV4-3|15|-
CASSQAGEHYNEQFF
TGCGCCAGCAGCCAAGCGGGAGAACACTACAATGAGCAGTTCTTC
>TRBJ1-2|-|TRBV11-2|13|-
CASSLSGIDGYTF
TGTGCCAGCAGCTTATCCGGGATTGATGGCTACACCTTC
>TRBJ2-7|-|TRBV7-9|13|-
CASSLGAIYEQYF
TGTGCCAGCAGCTTAGGTGCGATCTACGAGCAGTACTTC
>TRBJ2-7|TRBD2|TRBV4-1|18|-
CASSQDRGEREGSYEQYF
TGCGCCAGCAGCCAAGACAGGGGAGAGCGGGAGGGCTCCTACGAGCAGTACTTC
>TRBJ1-3|-|TRBV28|16|-
CASSNQGAYSGNTIYF
TGTGCCAGCAGTAACCAGGGCGCTTACTCTGGAAACACCATATATTTT
>TRBJ2-7|-|TRBV19|15|-
CASSQWGGHTYEQYF
TGTGCCAGTAGTCAATGGGGGGGACATACCTACGAGCAGTACTTC
>TRBJ1-6|-|TRBV4-3|14|-
CASSQTSRDSPLHF
TGCGCCAGCAGCCAAACTAGCAGGGATTCACCCCTCCACTTT
>TRBJ2-7|-|TRBV11-2|14|once
CASSLVFGSYEQYF
TGTGCCAGCAGCTTAGTTTTTGGCAGCTACGAGCAGTACTTC
>TRBJ2-1|TRBD1|TRBV4-3|16|-
CASSQEGQTGFREQFF
TGCGCCAGCAGCCAAGAGGGCCAGACAGGGTTCAGAGAGCAGTTCTTC
>TRBJ2-1|-|TRBV27|12|-
CASGNRVREQFF
TGTGCCAGCGGTAACAGGGTAAGGGAGCAGTTCTTC
>TRBJ2-1|TRBD1|TRBV19|15|-
CASSIDRGRNNEQFF
TGTGCCAGTAGTATTGACAGGGGGCGAAACAATGAGCAGTTCTTC
>TRBJ1-4|-|TRBV4-1|15|-
CASSPQGFASEKLFF
TGCGCCAGCAGCCCACAGGGATTCGCAAGCGAAAAACTGTTTTTT
>TRBJ1-5|-|TRBV7-8|15|-
CASSLGRGDDQPQHF
TGTGCCAGCAGCTTAGGGAGGGGTGACGATCAGCCCCAGCATTTT
>TRBJ2-2|TRBD1|TRBV11-2|16|many
CASSSWGQTNTGELFF
TGTGCCAGCAGCTCGTGGGGACAGACGAACACCGGGGAGCTGTTTTTT
>TRBJ2-1|TRBD2|TRBV9|17|-
CASSALLAGGSYNEQFF
TGTGCCAGCAGCGCCTTACTAGCGGGAGGCTCCTACAATGAGCAGTTCTTC
>TRBJ1-1|-|TRBV29-1|12|few
CSVDSVNTEAFF
TGCAGCGTTGATAGCGTGAACACTGAAGCTTTCTTT
>TRBJ1-4|TRBD1|TRBV7-2|14|-
CASSLGQGTQKLFF
TGTGCCAGCAGCTTGGGACAGGGGACGCAAAAACTGTTTTTT
>TRBJ2-7|TRBD1|TRBV6-5|13|-
CASSRDRGYEQYF
TGTGCCAGCAGCCGGGACAGGGGATACGAGCAGTACTTC
>TRBJ2-1|TRBD2|TRBV7-3|17|-
CASRLNGAGGSYNEQFF
TGTGCCAGCAGACTGAACGGAGCGGGAGGATCCTACAATGAGCAGTTCTTC
>TRBJ2-7|TRBD2|TRBV5-1|18|-
CASSLGASGSHTLYEQYF
TGCGCCAGCAGCTTGGGGGCTAGCGGGAGCCACACCCTCTACGAGCAGTACTTC
>TRBJ2-7|TRBD2|TRBV7-9|14|-
CASSLTTSADEQYF
TGTGCCAGCAGCCTTACGACTAGCGCCGATGAGCAGTACTTC
>TRBJ1-1|-|TRBV19|15|-
CASSIGAGRVTEAFF
TGTGCCAGTAGTATCGGGGCAGGGAGGGTCACTGAAGCTTTCTTT
>TRBJ2-2|TRBD1|TRBV2|16|-
CAIRSARDRVTGELFF
TGTGCCATCCGCTCGGCCCGGGACAGGGTAACCGGGGAGCTGTTTTTT
>TRBJ2-1|-|TRBV6-6|13|-
CASSYGRSNEQFF
TGTGCCAGCAGCTACGGGAGATCGAATGAGCAGTTCTTC
>TRBJ2-7|TRBD2|TRBV9|15|once
CASSVGLASSYEQYF
TGTGCCAGCAGCGTAGGACTAGCGAGCTCCTACGAGCAGTACTTC
>TRBJ2-7|-|TRBV9|15|-
CASSVTPQETNEQYF
TGTGCCAGCAGCGTAACCCCCCAGGAAACCAACGAGCAGTACTTC
>TRBJ2-7|-|TRBV2|13|-
CASNPVSSYEQYF
TGTGCCAGCAACCCAGTCAGCTCCTACGAGCAGTACTTC
>TRBJ2-7|TRBD2|TRBV4-1|16|-
CASSQVGTSGSYEQYF
TGCGCCAGCAGCCAAGTAGGGACTAGCGGGTCCTACGAGCAGTACTTC
>TRBJ2-7|TRBD1|TRBV7-6|15|-
CASSSGTGKSYEQYF
TGTGCCAGCAGCTCCGGGACAGGGAAATCCTACGAGCAGTACTTC
>TRBJ2-7|-|TRBV7-9|16|-
CASSSITSGQFYEQYF
TGTGCCAGCAGCTCCATTACCTCCGGACAGTTCTACGAGCAGTACTTC